A single sample gave rise to the 3 T cell receptor beta chains below, sequenced in a study of Tregs in tolerant kidney transplant recipients. Sequenced by immunoSEQ multiplex PCR; TCRdb stores in-frame clones only, minus some. The repertoire holds some 70,000 clones, with around nine tenths as singletons. The source material was CD8+ T cells from blood, sampled before the transplant. The receptors here all came from a human donor who received a combined kidney and bone marrow transplant.

The gene calls are TRBV27 and TRBJ2-7; possible D gene TRBD2, 5 bases. This CDR3 has 13 residues. Germline loops: CDR1 MNHEY, CDR2 SMNVEV (reference sequence). The V end lost 5 bases, the J end lost 2 bases, and 10 bases lay between the germline ends. The CDR3 sequence: CASSPGLAYEQYF. CDR3 nucleotide sequence: TGTGCCAGCAGTCCAGGACTCGCCTACGAGCAGTACTTC.

The chain has TRBV11-1 and TRBJ1-1, with D uncertain. Trimming cost V 5 bases and J 0 bases, with 22 bases left between them. CDR1 and CDR2 (germline): SGHAT, FQDESV (reference sequence). The CDR3 runs 18 residues. The CDR3: CASSDVLAGPELNTEAFF. As DNA, the CDR3 is TGTGCCAGCAGCGACGTCCTAGCCGGTCCGGAGCTGAACACTGAAGCTTTCTTT. Full variable domain (outside the CDR3, taken from reference TRBV11-1 and TRBJ1-1): EAEVAQSPRYKITEKSQAVAFWCDPISGHATLYWYRQILGQGPELLVQFQDESVVDDSQLPKDRFSAERLKGVDSTLKIQPAELGDSAMYLCASSDVLAGPELNTEAFFGQGTRLTVV.

V gene TRBV13 combines with J gene TRBJ1-2; TRBD1 aligns across 7 bases. Germline V gene data show CDR1 as PRHDT and CDR2 as FYEKMQ (reference sequence). The V gene end was trimmed by 5 bases and the J gene end by 0 bases; junction bases not matched to a gene: 6. The CDR3 loop spans 15 amino acids. The CDR3: CASSTGTDPNYGYTF. As DNA, the CDR3 is TGTGCCAGCAGCACCGGGACAGACCCTAACTATGGCTACACCTTC.